The source of this T cell receptor beta chain is a study of vaccination and CD4 T cells after COVID-19 (dated by TCRdb to 2021 to 2024). Regarding the research as a whole: SARS-CoV-2 positivity had been established in the convalescent patients by nasal swab PCR, and mild disease was recorded in roughly ten of these patients and severe disease in one. The convalescent cohort included six males and four females, with two Hispanic individuals, seven Caucasians, two Asians and one multiracial person. In control cultures, a CEFX viral epitope pool was used as positive control, an HIV-1 Nef peptide pool was used as negative control, or no peptide was added. Participants received two doses of either the Pfizer-BioNTech BNT162b2 vaccine (n=8) or the Moderna mRNA-1273 vaccine (n=2). The spike-specific CD4+ TCR repertoire was compared before and after mRNA vaccination in 10 to 11 COVID-19 convalescent patients and a few infection-naive healthy vaccine recipients. Post-vaccine blood samples were obtained a median of approximately 70 days after the second vaccine dose, with a range of about 13 to 250 days. The cultures were stimulated with overlapping spike peptide pools from SARS-CoV-2 and from the common cold coronaviruses HCoV-NL63, HCoV-OC43 and HCoV-229E. Post-COVID blood samples were collected from convalescent patients a median of roughly 100 days after diagnosis, with a range of about 30 to 170 days. Overall study outcomes, separate from this receptor: Among convalescent patients, a median about 90% of the SARS-CoV-2-reactive clones seen after vaccination appeared only after vaccination, which suggests priming specific to the vaccine. Although the median number of SARS-CoV-2-reactive clonotypes went up from roughly 19 after infection to 30 to 45 after vaccination, the increase was not significant. Only a relatively small number of convalescent patients were included in the study, and early timepoints following natural infection were not analyzed. Of the vaccine-specific clones in convalescent patients, 304 of 307, or nearly all, reacted only to SARS-CoV-2 spike and did not cross-react with common cold coronaviruses.

Receptor amplification or capture employed PCR. TCR sequencing of DNA from cultured CD4+ T cells used the Oncomine TCR Beta short-read assay at the Johns Hopkins FTIC core. The QIAamp micro DNA kit was used to extract genomic DNA from the cultured CD4+ T cells. Oncomine TCR Beta libraries made from cultured CD4+ T cells were pooled using unique dual indexes and sequenced on an Illumina iSeq 100. The study's own analysis went as follows. Non-productive sequences were removed, and CDR3s that did not start with C, did not end with F or W, or were shorter than 7 amino acids were discarded. The MANAFEST web application identified antigen-specific clonotypes by comparing peptide-stimulated wells against reference wells and other culture wells. Positive clones required FDR below 0.05, an odds ratio above 5, and productive frequency above 0.1% in at least two of three replicate wells. A clonotype was classed as cross-reactive if the clonotype showed significant expansion both in SARS-CoV-2 spike wells and in at least one common cold coronavirus spike condition. CDR3 homology was assessed with Levenshtein distances (stringdist) and unrooted phylogenetic trees (ape) in R version 3.6.1. TCRdb itself trimmed the public reads at Q25 with fastp, ran MiXCR and retained productive beta chains. A single entry per CDR3 protein holds the most common genes and DNA from its merged rows. These V and J calls derive from TCRdb rather than the authors' analysis. This sample gives about 4,100 distinct CDR3 sequences in total; around 19% of them show up just once. 25% of the sample is in the top ten clones.

The sample's treatment or condition label, decoded: roughly 11-day PBMC culture with coronavirus spike peptide pools or control peptides (ViraFEST assay). To expand antigen-specific T cells with peptide pools and then pick out the expanded clonotypes through TCR sequencing, the study relied on the ViraFEST assay. The positive SARS-CoV-2 PCR tests of the convalescent patients were dated from March to December 2020, before the Alpha, Beta and Delta variants emerged in the United States. PBMCs were cultured at 1.5 million to 2 million per well in IMDM supplemented with roughly 5% human AB serum and about 10 IU/ml IL-2, with approximately 11 ug/ml peptide pools added. On days 3 and 7, half of the culture medium was replaced with fresh IL-2-containing medium. CD4+ T cells were isolated after roughly 9 days of culture through negative selection using the EasySep CD4+ T cell isolation kit. Ficoll-Paque Plus gradient centrifugation was used to isolate PBMCs from whole blood, and the isolated PBMCs were then either used fresh or cryopreserved at -140C. Each culture condition was generally run in triplicate wells.

Including cysteine and phenylalanine, the CDR3 has 16 amino acids. Left in the record is the CDR3 DNA by itself, 48 bases read in frame from the first base. With respect to this clonotype: Its antigen is still unknown. No clone much larger than this one lies a single base away; base qualities are absent.

The sequencing sample was made of CD4+ T cells from blood, cultured in vitro. This TCR came from a human donor who had recovered from COVID-19. The rearrangement joined TRBV1 to TRBJ2-1; TRBD2 was called by the table and not checked on the DNA. TRBV1 is recorded as a pseudogene. CDR3 loop: CTSSLGTSGGAYEQFF. The DNA sequence is TGCACCAGCAGTCTCGGGACTAGCGGGGGGGCATATGAGCAGTTCTTC.